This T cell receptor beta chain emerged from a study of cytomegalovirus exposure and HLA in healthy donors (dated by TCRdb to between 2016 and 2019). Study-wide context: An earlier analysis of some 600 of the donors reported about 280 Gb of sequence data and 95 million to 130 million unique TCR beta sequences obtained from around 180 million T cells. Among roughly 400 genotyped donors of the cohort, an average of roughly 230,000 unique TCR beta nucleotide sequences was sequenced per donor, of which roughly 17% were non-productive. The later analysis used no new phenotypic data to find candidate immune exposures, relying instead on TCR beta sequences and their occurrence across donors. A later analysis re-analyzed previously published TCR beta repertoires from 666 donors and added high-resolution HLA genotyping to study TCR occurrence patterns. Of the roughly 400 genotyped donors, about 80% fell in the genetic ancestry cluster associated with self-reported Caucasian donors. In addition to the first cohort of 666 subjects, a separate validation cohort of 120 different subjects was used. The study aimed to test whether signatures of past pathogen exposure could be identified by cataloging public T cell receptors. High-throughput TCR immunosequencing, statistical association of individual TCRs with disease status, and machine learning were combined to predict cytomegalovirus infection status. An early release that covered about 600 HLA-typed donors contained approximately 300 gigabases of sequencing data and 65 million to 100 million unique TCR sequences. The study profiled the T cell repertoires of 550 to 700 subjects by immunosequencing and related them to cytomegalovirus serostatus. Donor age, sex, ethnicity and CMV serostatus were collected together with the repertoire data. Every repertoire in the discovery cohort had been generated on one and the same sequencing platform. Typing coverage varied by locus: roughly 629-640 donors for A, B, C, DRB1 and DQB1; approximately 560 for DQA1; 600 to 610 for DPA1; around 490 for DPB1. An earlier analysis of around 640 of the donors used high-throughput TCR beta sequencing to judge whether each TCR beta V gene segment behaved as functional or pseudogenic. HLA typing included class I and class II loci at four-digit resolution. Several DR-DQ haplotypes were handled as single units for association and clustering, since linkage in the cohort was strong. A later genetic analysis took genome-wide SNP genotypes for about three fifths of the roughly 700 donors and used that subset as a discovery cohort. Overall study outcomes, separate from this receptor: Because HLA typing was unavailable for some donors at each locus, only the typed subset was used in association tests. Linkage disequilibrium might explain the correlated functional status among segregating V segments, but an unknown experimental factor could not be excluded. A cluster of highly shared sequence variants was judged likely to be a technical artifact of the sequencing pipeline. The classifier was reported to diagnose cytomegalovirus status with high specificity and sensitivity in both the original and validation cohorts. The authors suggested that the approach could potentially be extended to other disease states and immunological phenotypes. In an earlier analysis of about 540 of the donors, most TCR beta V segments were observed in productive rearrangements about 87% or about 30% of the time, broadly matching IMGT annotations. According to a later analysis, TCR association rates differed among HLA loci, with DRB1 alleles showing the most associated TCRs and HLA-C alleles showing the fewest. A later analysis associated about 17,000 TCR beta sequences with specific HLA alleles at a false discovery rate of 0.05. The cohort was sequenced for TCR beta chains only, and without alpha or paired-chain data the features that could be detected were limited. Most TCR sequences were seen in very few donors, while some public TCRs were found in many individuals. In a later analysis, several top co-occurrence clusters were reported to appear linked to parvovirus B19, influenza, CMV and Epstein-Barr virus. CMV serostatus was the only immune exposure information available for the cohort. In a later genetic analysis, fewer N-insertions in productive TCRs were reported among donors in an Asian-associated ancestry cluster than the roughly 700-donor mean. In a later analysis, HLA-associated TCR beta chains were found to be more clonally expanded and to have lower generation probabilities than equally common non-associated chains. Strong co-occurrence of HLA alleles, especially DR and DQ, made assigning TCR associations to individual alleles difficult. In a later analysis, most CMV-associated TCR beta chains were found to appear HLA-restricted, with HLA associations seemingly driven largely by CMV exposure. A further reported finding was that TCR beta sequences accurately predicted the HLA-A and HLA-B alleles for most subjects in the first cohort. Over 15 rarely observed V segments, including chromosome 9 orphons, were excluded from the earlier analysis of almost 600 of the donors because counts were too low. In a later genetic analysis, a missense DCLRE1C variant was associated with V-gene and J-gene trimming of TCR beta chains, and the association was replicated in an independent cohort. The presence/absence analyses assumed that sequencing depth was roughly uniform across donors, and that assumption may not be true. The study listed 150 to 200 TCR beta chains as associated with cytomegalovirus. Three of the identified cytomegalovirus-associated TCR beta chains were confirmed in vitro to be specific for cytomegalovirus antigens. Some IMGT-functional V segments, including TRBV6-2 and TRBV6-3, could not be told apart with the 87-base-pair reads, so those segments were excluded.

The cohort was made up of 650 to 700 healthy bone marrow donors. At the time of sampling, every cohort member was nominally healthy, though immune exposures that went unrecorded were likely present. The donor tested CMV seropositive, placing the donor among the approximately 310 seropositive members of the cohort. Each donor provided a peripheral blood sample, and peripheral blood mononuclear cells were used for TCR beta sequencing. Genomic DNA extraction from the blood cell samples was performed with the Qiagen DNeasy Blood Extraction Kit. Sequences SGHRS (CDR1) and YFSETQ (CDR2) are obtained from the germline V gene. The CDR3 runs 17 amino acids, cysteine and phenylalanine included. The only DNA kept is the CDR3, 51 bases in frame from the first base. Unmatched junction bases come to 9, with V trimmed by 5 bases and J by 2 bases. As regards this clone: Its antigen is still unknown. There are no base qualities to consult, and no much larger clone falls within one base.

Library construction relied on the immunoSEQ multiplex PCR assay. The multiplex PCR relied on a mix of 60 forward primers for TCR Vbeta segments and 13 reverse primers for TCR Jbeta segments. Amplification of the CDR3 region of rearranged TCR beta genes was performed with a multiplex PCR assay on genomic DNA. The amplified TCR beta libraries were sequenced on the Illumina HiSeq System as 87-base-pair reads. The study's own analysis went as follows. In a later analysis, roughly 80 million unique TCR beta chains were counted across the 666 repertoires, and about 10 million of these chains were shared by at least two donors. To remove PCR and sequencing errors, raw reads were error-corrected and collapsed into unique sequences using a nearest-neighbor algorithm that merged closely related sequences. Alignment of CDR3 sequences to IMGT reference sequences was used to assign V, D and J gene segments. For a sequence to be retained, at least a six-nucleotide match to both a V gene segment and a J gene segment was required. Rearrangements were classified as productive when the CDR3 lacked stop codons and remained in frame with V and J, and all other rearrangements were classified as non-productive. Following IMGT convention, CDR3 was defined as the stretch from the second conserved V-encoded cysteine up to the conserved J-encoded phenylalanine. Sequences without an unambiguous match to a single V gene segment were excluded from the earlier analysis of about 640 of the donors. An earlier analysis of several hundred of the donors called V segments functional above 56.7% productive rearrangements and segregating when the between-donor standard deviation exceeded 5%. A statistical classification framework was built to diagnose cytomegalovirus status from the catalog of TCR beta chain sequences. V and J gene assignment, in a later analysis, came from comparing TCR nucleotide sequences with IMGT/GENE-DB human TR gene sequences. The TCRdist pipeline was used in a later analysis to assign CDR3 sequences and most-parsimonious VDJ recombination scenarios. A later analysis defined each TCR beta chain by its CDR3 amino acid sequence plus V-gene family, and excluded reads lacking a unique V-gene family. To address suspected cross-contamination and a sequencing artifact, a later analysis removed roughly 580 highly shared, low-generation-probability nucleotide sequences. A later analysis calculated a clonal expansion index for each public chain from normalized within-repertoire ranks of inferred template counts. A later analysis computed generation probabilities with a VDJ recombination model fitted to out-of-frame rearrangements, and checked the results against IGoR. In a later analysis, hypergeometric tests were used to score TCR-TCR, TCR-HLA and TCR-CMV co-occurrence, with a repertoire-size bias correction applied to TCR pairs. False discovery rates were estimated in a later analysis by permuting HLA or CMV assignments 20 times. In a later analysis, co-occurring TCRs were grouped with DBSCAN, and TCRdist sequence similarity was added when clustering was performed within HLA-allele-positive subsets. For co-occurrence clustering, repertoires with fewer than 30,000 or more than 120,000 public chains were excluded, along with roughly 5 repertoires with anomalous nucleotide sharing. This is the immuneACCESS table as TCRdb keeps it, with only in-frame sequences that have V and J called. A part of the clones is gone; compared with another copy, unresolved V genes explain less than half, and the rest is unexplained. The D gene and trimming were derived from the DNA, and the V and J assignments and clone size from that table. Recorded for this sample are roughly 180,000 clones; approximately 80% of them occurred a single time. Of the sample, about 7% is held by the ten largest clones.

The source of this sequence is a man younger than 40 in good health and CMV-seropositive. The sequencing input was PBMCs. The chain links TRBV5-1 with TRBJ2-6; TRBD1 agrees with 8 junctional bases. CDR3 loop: CASSETGALPGANVLTF. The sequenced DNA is TGCGCCAGCAGTGAGACAGGGGCCCTCCCTGGGGCCAACGTCCTGACTTTC. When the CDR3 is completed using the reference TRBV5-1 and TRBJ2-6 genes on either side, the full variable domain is KAGVTQTPRYLIKTRGQQVTLSCSPISGHRSVSWYQQTPGQGLQFLFEYFSETQRNKGNFPGRFSGRQFSNSRSEMNVSTLELGDSALYLCASSETGALPGANVLTFGAGSRLTVL.